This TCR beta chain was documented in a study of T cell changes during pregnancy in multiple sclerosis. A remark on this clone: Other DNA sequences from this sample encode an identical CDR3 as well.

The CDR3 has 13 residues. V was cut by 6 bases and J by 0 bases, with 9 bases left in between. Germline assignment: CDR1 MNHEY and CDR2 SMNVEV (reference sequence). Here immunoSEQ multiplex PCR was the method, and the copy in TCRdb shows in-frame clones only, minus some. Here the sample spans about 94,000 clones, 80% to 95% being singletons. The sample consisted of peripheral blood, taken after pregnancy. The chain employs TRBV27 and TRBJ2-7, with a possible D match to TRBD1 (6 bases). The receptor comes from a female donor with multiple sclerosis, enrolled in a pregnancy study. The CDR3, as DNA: TGTGCCAGCAGCCTGACAGGCTCCTACGAGCAGTACTTC. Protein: CASSLTGSYEQYF.